This T cell receptor beta chain is drawn from a study of regulatory T cells in long-lasting Graves disease. About the study: Antithyroid drugs had been given to newly diagnosed Graves' patients for under 3 months. Study-wide findings and caveats: Favored gene segments in persistent disease were TRBV28, TRBJ1-2 and TRBJ2-5. Since the sample size was small, accuracy may have been reduced. Whereas about 870 public clonotypes were shared by new patients, persistent patients shared more, at a few thousand.

As regards this clonotype: The antigen is not known.

HTBI primers from iRepertoire and Arm-PCR of CDR3 regions yielded the TCR beta libraries. TCRdb redid the calling of the multiplex PCR reads with MiXCR, one entry per CDR3 protein. The sample includes some 230,000 distinct CDR3 sequences, approximately 20% of them seen just once. Time point here: newly diagnosed GD, antithyroid drugs for less than 3 months. The TCR library was made from RNA that had been extracted from PBMCs in TRIzol. This CDR3 region has 14 residues. With V trimmed by 1 base and J by 10 bases, 3 bases remained unmatched. Germline assignment: CDR1 MGHRA and CDR2 YSYEKL. The chain carries TRBV4-1 and TRBJ1-6; 8 bases match TRBD1. The sequenced sample was peripheral blood mononuclear cells (PBMCs), obtained at new diagnosis, from a patient treated with antithyroid drugs. This sequence was found in a female donor with Graves disease. This chain's CDR3 is CASSQVDRGSPLHF. The CDR3 DNA reads as TGCGCCAGCAGCCAAGTAGACAGGGGATCACCCCTCCACTTT.